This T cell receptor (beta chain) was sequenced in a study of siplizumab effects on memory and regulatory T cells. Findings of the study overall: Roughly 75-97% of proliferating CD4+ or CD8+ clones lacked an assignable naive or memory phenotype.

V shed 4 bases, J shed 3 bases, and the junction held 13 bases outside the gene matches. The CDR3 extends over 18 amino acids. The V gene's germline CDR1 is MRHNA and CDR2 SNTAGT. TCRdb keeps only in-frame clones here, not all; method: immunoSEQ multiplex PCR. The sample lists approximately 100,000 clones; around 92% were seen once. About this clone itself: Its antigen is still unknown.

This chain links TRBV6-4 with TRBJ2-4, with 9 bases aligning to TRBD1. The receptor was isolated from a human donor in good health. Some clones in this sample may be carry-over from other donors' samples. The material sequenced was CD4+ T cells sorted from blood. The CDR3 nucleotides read TGTGCCAGCAGTGGCAGTAAACAGGGGGCGGCCGGCAAAAACATTCAGTACTTC. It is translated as CASSGSKQGAAGKNIQYF.